The following is a T cell receptor beta chain sequence with its context. The data derive from a study of T cell changes during pregnancy in multiple sclerosis. The CDR3 has 16 amino acids. V lost 2 bases and J lost 0, with 13 bases in between. The germline gives CDR1 MNHEY, CDR2 SVGAGI. Only in-frame clones appear in the TCRdb table, and some are missing; sequencing was by immunoSEQ multiplex PCR. This sample carries 83,000 or so clones, about 94% of them seen once, and the ten largest clones take about 1.7%. The clonotype originates from a female donor in good health, enrolled as a control in a pregnancy study. The J gene is TRBJ1-1, the V gene TRBV6-5; perhaps TRBD1 as D (5 bases). The sample here was peripheral blood, taken after pregnancy. The CDR3, as DNA: TGTGCCAGCAGTTACGGGGGGGGAAGACTGAACACTGAAGCTTTCTTT. Translated, it gives CASSYGGGRLNTEAFF.